These 14 T cell receptor beta chains were sequenced from one sample in a study of blood T cell repertoires in COVID-19 (dated by TCRdb to 2019 to 2021). The library was built by means of the immunoSEQ multiplex PCR assay. TCRdb provides this immuneACCESS table in a form limited to in-frame rearrangements. Some clones are lacking; in checked studies, under half of them reflect an unresolved V gene, and why the rest are absent is not known. The sample table shows 180,000 or so clones, and roughly nine tenths are seen once. About a tenth of the sample lies in the top ten. Input material: peripheral blood. Receptors were obtained from a woman in her sixties with COVID-19, enrolled during active disease.

V usage is TRBV7-9 and J usage is TRBJ1-4; no definite D call. There are 14 residues in the CDR3. CDR1 is SEHNR and CDR2 is FQNEAQ in the germline V gene (reference sequence). Trimming pared 5 bases from V and 7 bases from J, leaving 14 bases between. The CDR3 DNA is TGTGCCAGCAGCAACCCGGGGTATGGTGAAAAACTGTTTTTT. Protein product: CASSNPGYGEKLFF.

V is TRBV7-2 and J is TRBJ1-3; 8 bases are shared with TRBD1. This CDR3 comprises 17 residues. V gave up 1 base and J gave up 2 bases; unmatched junction bases: 7. Germline CDR1 and CDR2: SGHTA and FQGNSA. The CDR3 is CASSLVSRQGPGNTIYF. The CDR3 region has the DNA TGTGCCAGCAGCTTAGTGTCCCGACAGGGGCCTGGAAACACCATATATTTT.

This sequence joins TRBV3-1 (or the pseudogene TRBV3-2) and TRBJ2-2; 13 bases line up with TRBD2. The CDR3 consists of 16 residues. With V trimmed by 4 bases and J by 7 bases, 6 bases remained unmatched. The germline gives CDR1 LGHDT, CDR2 YNNKEL (reference sequence). The DNA of the CDR3 is TGTGCCAGCAGCCGTAGACTAGCGGGAGGCAACGGGGAGCTGTTTTTT. Protein sequence: CASSRRLAGGNGELFF.

This clone appeared a single time. The CDR3 bases are TGTGCCAGCAGCCCCCTTAGCGGGAAAGAGACCCAGTACTTC. Amino acids: CASSPLSGKETQYF. This rearrangement joins TRBV5-6 to TRBJ2-5, with 8 bases aligning to TRBD2. CDR1 and CDR2 (germline): SGHDT, YYEEEE. V trimming: 4 bases; J trimming: 3 bases; junction bases outside the gene matches: 5. This CDR3 has 14 amino acids.

The chain recombines TRBV15 with TRBJ2-3; 16 bases align to TRBD2. Germline V gives CDR1 LNHNV, CDR2 YYDKDF (reference sequence). The CDR3 consists of 18 residues. The ends lost 4 bases at V and 5 bases at J; junction bases unmatched: 9. The CDR3 loop is CATSKGTSGRVRGDTQYF. CDR3 DNA sequence: TGTGCCACCAGCAAGGGGACTAGCGGGAGGGTTAGAGGAGATACGCAGTATTTT.

In this sample, this clone turned up once. V and J are TRBV6-5 and TRBJ2-1, with D tentatively TRBD2 (6 bases). V lost 7 bases and J 0 bases, leaving 13 bases between the germline ends. Looked up from germline, CDR1 is MNHEY and CDR2 is SVGAGI. This CDR3 has 15 residues. The CDR3 spells CASISARGSYNEQFF. The CDR3 nucleotides are TGTGCCAGCATTTCCGCGCGGGGCTCCTACAATGAGCAGTTCTTC.

This rearrangement joins TRBV24-1 to TRBJ1-5; tentative D call: TRBD1 (5 bases). Germline V gene sequence: CDR1 KGHDR, CDR2 SFDVKD. The V gene lost 5 bases and the J gene lost 2 bases, with 12 bases spanning the gap. The CDR3 covers 15 residues. Here the CDR3 reads CATSAAGLGNQPQHF. The CDR3 nucleotides are TGTGCCACCAGTGCCGCAGGGCTGGGCAATCAGCCCCAGCATTTT.

This clone appeared a single time. This chain joins TRBV3-1 (or the pseudogene TRBV3-2) and TRBJ2-2; 8 nucleotides match TRBD2. Germline V lookup: CDR1 LGHDT, CDR2 YNNKEL (reference sequence). The CDR3 extends over 19 amino acids. V shed 2 bases and J 4 bases; nucleotides not matched to a gene: 15. The CDR3 DNA is TGTGCCAGCAGCCAAAGGGCTAGCGGGCGAGGAACCCGCACCGGGGAGCTGTTTTTT. Translated: CASSQRASGRGTRTGELFF.

The J gene is TRBJ2-7, the V gene TRBV3-1 (or the pseudogene TRBV3-2); no definite D call. V lost 0 bases and J 4 bases, leaving 7 bases between the germline ends. This CDR3 spans 13 amino acids. Per the germline V gene, CDR1 is LGHDT and CDR2 is YNNKEL (reference sequence). CDR3 sequence: CASSQDPVYEQYF. For the CDR3, the DNA is TGTGCCAGCAGCCAAGATCCGGTTTACGAGCAGTACTTC.

The chain employs TRBV27 and TRBJ2-7; weak D call: TRBD1 (6 bases). V lost 5 bases, J lost 1 base, and 12 bases lay in between. The CDR3 is 14 amino acids. CDR1 and CDR2 from the germline V gene are MNHEY and SMNVEV (reference sequence). DNA for the CDR3: TGTGCCAGCAGTCTTGGGGACATATCCTACGAGCAGTACTTC. This encodes CASSLGDISYEQYF.

A few counts support this clone. CDR3 sequence: CASSQPGQTLYEQYF. For the CDR3, the DNA is TGCGCCAGCAGCCAGCCGGGACAGACACTATACGAGCAGTACTTC. The genes are TRBV4-1 and TRBJ2-7; 7 positions agree with TRBD1. V shed 3 bases and J 4 bases; nucleotides not matched to a gene: 9. In germline, CDR1 is MGHRA, CDR2 YSYEKL. The CDR3 spans 15 residues.

The rearrangement joins TRBV27 to TRBJ1-2, with unresolved D. Germline V lookup: CDR1 MNHEY, CDR2 SMNVEV (reference sequence). The CDR3 spans 18 residues. Trimming shortened V by 3 bases and J by 2 bases, and 22 bases separated the two germline ends. CDR3 sequence: CASSFLPPVAGTNYGYTF. The CDR3 DNA reads TGTGCCAGCAGTTTCCTGCCCCCTGTGGCAGGCACCAACTATGGCTACACCTTC.

The chain links TRBV7-9 to TRBJ2-5; D is unclear. Germline CDR1 and CDR2: SEHNR and FQNEAQ (reference sequence). V was clipped by 0 bases and J by 5 bases, with 13 bases between them. The CDR3 length is 15 residues. The CDR3 spells CASSLARQLQETQYF. Written as DNA, the CDR3 is TGTGCCAGCAGCTTAGCGCGGCAGCTCCAGGAGACCCAGTACTTC.

The J gene is TRBJ2-7, the V gene TRBV24-1; D remains unclear. V lost 1 base, J lost 3 bases, and 12 bases lay in between. The germline V gene has CDR1 KGHDR and CDR2 SFDVKD. The CDR3 is made up of 15 amino acids. The CDR3 nucleotides read TGTGCCACCAGTGATTTAATAATAGATCACTACGAGCAGTACTTC. Its translation: CATSDLIIDHYEQYF.